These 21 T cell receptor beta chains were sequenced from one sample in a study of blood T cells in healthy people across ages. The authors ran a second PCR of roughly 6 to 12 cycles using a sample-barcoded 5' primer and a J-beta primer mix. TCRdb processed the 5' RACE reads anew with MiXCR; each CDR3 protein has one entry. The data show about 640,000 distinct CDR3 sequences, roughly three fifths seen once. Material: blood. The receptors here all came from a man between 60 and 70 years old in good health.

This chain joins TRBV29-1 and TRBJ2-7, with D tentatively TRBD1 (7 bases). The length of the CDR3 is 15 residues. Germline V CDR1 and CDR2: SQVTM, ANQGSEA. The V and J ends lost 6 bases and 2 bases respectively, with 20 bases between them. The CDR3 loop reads CSVTSDREVTYEQYF. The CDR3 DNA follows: TGCAGCGTAACGTCAGACAGGGAGGTAACCTACGAGCAGTACTTC.

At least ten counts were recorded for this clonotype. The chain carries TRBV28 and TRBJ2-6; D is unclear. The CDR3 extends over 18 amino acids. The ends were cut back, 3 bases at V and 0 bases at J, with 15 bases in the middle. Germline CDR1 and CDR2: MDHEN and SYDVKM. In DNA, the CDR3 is TGTGCCAGCAGTTTGGGTACGGACGGAAGCTCTGGGGCCAACGTCCTGACTTTC. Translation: CASSLGTDGSSGANVLTF.

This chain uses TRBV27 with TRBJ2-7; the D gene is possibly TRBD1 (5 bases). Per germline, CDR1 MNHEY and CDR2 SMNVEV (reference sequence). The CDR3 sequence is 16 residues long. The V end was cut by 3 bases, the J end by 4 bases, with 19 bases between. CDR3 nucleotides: TGTGCCAGCAGTTTTAGGGGCCCGGGTAATGGGTACGAGCAGTACTTC. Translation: CASSFRGPGNGYEQYF.

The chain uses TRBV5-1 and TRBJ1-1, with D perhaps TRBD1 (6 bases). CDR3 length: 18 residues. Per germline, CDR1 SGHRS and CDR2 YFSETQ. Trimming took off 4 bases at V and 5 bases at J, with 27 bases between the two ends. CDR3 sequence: CASSPDITGSRLETEAFF. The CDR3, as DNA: TGCGCCAGCAGCCCCGATATTACAGGGAGCCGACTCGAGACTGAAGCTTTCTTT.

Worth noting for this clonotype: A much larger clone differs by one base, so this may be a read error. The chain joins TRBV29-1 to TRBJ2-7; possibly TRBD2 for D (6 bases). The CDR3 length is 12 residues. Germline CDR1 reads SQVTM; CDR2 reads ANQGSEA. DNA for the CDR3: TGCAGCGTTGAAAGGCCGGACTACGAGCAGTGCTTC. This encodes CSVERPDYEQCF.

The CDR3: CASSRRGTGGSNQPQHF. CDR3 sequence (DNA): TGTGCCAGCAGCCGCCGGGGGACAGGGGGCTCCAATCAGCCCCAGCATTTT. This rearrangement joins TRBV4-2 to TRBJ1-5; 12 positions agree with TRBD1. There are 17 residues in the CDR3. Germline-derived CDR1 and CDR2 are LGHNA and YNFKEQ. The V segment lost 4 bases and the J segment 3 bases; nucleotides outside the gene matches: 7.

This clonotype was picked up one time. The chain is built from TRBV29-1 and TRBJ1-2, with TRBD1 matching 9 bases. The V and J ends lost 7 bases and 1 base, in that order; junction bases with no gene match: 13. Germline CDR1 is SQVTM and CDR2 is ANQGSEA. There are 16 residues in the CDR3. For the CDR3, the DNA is TGCAGCGGTTTCTTCTTGGGGACAGGGATTAACTATGGCTACACCTTC. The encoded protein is CSGFFLGTGINYGYTF.

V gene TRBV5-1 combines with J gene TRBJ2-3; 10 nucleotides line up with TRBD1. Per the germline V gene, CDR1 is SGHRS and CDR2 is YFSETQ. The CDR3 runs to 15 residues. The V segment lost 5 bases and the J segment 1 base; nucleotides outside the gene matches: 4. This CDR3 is CASSWTGGGTDTQYF. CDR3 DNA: TGCGCCAGCAGTTGGACAGGGGGGGGCACAGATACGCAGTATTTT.

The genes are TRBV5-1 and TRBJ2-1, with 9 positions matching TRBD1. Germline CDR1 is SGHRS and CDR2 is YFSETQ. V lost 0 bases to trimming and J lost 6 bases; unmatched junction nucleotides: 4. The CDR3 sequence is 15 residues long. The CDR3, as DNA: TGCGCCAGCAGCTTGGACGGACAGGGGCTCAATGAGCAGTTCTTC. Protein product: CASSLDGQGLNEQFF.

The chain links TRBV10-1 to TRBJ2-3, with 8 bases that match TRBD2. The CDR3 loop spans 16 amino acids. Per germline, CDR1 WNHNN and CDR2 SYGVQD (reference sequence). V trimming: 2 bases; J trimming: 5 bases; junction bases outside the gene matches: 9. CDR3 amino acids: CASSEPGGGGGDTQYF. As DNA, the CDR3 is TGCGCCAGCAGTGAGCCGGGGGGGGGAGGCGGAGATACGCAGTATTTT.

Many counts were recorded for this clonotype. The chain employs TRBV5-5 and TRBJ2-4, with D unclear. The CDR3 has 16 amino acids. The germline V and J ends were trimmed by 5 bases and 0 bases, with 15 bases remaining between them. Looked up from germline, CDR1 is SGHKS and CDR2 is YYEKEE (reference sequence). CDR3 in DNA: TGTGCCAGCAGGGCTGATTTAACCTTAGCCAAAAACATTCAGTACTTC. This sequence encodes CASRADLTLAKNIQYF.

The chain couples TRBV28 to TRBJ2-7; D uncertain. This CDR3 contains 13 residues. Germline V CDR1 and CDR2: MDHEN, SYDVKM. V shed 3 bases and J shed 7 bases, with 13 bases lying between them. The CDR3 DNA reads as TGTGCCAGCAGTTTTCCTCTAAGGGATGAGCAGTACTTC. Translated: CASSFPLRDEQYF.

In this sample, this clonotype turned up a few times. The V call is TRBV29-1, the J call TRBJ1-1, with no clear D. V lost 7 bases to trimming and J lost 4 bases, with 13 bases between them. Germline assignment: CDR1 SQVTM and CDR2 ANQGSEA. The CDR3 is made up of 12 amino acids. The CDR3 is CSAMTLGTEAFF. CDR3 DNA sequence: TGCAGCGCCATGACGCTGGGCACTGAAGCTTTCTTT.

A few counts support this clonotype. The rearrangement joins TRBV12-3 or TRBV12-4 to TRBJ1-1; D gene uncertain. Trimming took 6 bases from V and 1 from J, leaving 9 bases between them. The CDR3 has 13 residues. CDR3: CASSVDSNTEAFF. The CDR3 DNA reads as TGTGCCAGCAGCGTAGATTCGAACACTGAAGCTTTCTTT.

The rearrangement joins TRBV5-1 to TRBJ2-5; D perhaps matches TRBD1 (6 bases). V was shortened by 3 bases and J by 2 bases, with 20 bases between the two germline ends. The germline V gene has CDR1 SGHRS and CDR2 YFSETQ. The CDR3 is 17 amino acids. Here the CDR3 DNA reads TGCGCCAGCAGCTCAGGGGAGTTCCTACCGAATCAAGAGACCCAGTACTTC. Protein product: CASSSGEFLPNQETQYF. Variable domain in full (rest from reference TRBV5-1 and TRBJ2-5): KAGVTQTPRYLIKTRGQQVTLSCSPISGHRSVSWYQQTPGQGLQFLFEYFSETQRNKGNFPGRFSGRQFSNSRSEMNVSTLELGDSALYLCASSSGEFLPNQETQYFGPGTRLLVL.

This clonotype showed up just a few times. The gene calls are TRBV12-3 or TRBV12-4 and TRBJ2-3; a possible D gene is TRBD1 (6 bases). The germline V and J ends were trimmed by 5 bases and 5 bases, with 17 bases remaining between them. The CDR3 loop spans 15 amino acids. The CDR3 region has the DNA TGTGCCAGCAGTCCTCCCCAGGGGCGGGTAGATACGCAGTATTTT. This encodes CASSPPQGRVDTQYF.

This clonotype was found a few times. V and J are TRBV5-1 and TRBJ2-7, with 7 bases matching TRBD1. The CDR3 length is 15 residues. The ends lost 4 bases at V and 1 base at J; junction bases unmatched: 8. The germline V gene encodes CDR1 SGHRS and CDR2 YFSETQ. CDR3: CASSPGDSLSYEQYF. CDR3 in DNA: TGCGCCAGCAGCCCTGGGGACAGCCTGTCCTACGAGCAGTACTTC.

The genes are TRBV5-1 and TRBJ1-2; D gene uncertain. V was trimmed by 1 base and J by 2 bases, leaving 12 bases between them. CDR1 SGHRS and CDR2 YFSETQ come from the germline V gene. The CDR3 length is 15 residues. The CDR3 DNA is TGCGCCAGCAGCTTGTCAGGCGAAAAGAACTATGGCTACACCTTC. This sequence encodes CASSLSGEKNYGYTF.

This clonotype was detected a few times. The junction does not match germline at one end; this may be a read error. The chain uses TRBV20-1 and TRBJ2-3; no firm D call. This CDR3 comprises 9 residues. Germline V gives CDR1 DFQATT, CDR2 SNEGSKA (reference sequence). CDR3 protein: CSAGDTQYF. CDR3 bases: TGCAGTGCTGGAGATACGCAGTATTTT.

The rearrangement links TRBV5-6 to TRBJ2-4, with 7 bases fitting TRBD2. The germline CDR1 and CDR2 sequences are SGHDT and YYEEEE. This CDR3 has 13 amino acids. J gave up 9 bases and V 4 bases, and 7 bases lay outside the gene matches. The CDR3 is CASSPGRVAIQYF. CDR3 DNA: TGTGCCAGCAGCCCGGGGAGGGTCGCCATTCAGTACTTC.

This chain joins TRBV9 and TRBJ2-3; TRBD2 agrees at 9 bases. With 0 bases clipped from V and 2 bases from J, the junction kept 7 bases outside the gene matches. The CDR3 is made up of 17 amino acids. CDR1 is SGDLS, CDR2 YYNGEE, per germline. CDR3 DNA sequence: TGTGCCAGCAGCGTAGCTCCTCTAGCGGGAATCACAGATACGCAGTATTTT. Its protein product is CASSVAPLAGITDTQYF. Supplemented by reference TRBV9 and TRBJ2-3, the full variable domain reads DSGVTQTPKHLITATGQRVTLRCSPRSGDLSVYWYQQSLDQGLQFLIQYYNGEERAKGNILERFSAQQFPDLHSELNLSSLELGDSALYFCASSVAPLAGITDTQYFGPGTRLTVL.